This entry lists 3 T cell receptor beta chains sequenced from one sample in a study of cytomegalovirus exposure and HLA in healthy donors. PCR employed 60 Vbeta and 13 Jbeta primers. The repertoire was sequenced with immunoSEQ multiplex PCR; TCRdb's copy has only in-frame clones and lacks some. The sample lists approximately 110,000 clones, roughly 70% seen once, with 1.3% in the top ten. Material for sequencing was PBMCs. Receptor source: a man aged 35-49 years in good health and CMV-seronegative.

The rearrangement joins TRBV11-2 to TRBJ2-2; D not certain. The CDR3 spans 12 residues. Germline V gene lookup returns CDR1 SGHAT and CDR2 FQNNGV. V lost 3 bases and J lost 6, with 5 bases in between. As DNA, the CDR3 is TGTGCCAGCAGCTTTGGCCCCGGGGAGCTGTTTTTT. As protein: CASSFGPGELFF.

This clone occurred a few times. The chain links TRBV5-8 to TRBJ2-1; 9 positions match TRBD1. J gave up 7 bases and V 4 bases, and 9 bases lay outside the gene matches. The CDR3 loop spans 15 amino acids. Germline lookup yields CDR1 SGHTS and CDR2 YDEGEE. CDR3 in amino acids: CASSNRDRDPNEQFF. CDR3 in DNA: TGTGCCAGCAGCAACCGGGACAGGGACCCAAATGAGCAGTTCTTC.

V is TRBV4-2 and J is TRBJ2-7; TRBD1 matches at 12 bases. CDR1 is LGHNA and CDR2 is YNFKEQ in the germline V gene. Trimming at V came to 5 bases and at J to 1 base, leaving 9 bases not matched to a gene. CDR3 length equals 17 residues. This chain's CDR3 is CASSSGTGGGGSYEQYF. The CDR3 nucleotides read TGTGCCAGCAGCTCCGGGACAGGGGGCGGAGGATCCTACGAGCAGTACTTC.